This T cell receptor beta chain was profiled in a study of sequential checkpoint blockade in melanoma. Study at large: Maintenance nivolumab came after either treatment sequence.

V was pared by 1 base and J by 0 bases, with 15 bases between. This CDR3 is 17 amino acids long. Germline CDR1 KGHSH, CDR2 LQKENI. This table comes from immunoSEQ multiplex PCR, and its TCRdb copy is limited to in-frame clones, with some not included. The sample shows 20,000 to 25,000 clones, roughly 30% of them seen only once. The treatment here: randomized to nivolumab then ipilimumab (arm A) or the reverse (arm B). The chain carries TRBV18 and TRBJ1-2; TRBD1 might be the D (6 bases). The sequences come from tumor tissue (inferred from file names), collected from a patient given nivolumab and ipilimumab in sequence. The sequence was obtained from a human donor with melanoma. The CDR3 loop is CASSPQPLDRANYGYTF. The DNA for the CDR3 is TGTGCCAGCTCACCACAACCTTTGGACAGAGCTAACTATGGCTACACCTTC.